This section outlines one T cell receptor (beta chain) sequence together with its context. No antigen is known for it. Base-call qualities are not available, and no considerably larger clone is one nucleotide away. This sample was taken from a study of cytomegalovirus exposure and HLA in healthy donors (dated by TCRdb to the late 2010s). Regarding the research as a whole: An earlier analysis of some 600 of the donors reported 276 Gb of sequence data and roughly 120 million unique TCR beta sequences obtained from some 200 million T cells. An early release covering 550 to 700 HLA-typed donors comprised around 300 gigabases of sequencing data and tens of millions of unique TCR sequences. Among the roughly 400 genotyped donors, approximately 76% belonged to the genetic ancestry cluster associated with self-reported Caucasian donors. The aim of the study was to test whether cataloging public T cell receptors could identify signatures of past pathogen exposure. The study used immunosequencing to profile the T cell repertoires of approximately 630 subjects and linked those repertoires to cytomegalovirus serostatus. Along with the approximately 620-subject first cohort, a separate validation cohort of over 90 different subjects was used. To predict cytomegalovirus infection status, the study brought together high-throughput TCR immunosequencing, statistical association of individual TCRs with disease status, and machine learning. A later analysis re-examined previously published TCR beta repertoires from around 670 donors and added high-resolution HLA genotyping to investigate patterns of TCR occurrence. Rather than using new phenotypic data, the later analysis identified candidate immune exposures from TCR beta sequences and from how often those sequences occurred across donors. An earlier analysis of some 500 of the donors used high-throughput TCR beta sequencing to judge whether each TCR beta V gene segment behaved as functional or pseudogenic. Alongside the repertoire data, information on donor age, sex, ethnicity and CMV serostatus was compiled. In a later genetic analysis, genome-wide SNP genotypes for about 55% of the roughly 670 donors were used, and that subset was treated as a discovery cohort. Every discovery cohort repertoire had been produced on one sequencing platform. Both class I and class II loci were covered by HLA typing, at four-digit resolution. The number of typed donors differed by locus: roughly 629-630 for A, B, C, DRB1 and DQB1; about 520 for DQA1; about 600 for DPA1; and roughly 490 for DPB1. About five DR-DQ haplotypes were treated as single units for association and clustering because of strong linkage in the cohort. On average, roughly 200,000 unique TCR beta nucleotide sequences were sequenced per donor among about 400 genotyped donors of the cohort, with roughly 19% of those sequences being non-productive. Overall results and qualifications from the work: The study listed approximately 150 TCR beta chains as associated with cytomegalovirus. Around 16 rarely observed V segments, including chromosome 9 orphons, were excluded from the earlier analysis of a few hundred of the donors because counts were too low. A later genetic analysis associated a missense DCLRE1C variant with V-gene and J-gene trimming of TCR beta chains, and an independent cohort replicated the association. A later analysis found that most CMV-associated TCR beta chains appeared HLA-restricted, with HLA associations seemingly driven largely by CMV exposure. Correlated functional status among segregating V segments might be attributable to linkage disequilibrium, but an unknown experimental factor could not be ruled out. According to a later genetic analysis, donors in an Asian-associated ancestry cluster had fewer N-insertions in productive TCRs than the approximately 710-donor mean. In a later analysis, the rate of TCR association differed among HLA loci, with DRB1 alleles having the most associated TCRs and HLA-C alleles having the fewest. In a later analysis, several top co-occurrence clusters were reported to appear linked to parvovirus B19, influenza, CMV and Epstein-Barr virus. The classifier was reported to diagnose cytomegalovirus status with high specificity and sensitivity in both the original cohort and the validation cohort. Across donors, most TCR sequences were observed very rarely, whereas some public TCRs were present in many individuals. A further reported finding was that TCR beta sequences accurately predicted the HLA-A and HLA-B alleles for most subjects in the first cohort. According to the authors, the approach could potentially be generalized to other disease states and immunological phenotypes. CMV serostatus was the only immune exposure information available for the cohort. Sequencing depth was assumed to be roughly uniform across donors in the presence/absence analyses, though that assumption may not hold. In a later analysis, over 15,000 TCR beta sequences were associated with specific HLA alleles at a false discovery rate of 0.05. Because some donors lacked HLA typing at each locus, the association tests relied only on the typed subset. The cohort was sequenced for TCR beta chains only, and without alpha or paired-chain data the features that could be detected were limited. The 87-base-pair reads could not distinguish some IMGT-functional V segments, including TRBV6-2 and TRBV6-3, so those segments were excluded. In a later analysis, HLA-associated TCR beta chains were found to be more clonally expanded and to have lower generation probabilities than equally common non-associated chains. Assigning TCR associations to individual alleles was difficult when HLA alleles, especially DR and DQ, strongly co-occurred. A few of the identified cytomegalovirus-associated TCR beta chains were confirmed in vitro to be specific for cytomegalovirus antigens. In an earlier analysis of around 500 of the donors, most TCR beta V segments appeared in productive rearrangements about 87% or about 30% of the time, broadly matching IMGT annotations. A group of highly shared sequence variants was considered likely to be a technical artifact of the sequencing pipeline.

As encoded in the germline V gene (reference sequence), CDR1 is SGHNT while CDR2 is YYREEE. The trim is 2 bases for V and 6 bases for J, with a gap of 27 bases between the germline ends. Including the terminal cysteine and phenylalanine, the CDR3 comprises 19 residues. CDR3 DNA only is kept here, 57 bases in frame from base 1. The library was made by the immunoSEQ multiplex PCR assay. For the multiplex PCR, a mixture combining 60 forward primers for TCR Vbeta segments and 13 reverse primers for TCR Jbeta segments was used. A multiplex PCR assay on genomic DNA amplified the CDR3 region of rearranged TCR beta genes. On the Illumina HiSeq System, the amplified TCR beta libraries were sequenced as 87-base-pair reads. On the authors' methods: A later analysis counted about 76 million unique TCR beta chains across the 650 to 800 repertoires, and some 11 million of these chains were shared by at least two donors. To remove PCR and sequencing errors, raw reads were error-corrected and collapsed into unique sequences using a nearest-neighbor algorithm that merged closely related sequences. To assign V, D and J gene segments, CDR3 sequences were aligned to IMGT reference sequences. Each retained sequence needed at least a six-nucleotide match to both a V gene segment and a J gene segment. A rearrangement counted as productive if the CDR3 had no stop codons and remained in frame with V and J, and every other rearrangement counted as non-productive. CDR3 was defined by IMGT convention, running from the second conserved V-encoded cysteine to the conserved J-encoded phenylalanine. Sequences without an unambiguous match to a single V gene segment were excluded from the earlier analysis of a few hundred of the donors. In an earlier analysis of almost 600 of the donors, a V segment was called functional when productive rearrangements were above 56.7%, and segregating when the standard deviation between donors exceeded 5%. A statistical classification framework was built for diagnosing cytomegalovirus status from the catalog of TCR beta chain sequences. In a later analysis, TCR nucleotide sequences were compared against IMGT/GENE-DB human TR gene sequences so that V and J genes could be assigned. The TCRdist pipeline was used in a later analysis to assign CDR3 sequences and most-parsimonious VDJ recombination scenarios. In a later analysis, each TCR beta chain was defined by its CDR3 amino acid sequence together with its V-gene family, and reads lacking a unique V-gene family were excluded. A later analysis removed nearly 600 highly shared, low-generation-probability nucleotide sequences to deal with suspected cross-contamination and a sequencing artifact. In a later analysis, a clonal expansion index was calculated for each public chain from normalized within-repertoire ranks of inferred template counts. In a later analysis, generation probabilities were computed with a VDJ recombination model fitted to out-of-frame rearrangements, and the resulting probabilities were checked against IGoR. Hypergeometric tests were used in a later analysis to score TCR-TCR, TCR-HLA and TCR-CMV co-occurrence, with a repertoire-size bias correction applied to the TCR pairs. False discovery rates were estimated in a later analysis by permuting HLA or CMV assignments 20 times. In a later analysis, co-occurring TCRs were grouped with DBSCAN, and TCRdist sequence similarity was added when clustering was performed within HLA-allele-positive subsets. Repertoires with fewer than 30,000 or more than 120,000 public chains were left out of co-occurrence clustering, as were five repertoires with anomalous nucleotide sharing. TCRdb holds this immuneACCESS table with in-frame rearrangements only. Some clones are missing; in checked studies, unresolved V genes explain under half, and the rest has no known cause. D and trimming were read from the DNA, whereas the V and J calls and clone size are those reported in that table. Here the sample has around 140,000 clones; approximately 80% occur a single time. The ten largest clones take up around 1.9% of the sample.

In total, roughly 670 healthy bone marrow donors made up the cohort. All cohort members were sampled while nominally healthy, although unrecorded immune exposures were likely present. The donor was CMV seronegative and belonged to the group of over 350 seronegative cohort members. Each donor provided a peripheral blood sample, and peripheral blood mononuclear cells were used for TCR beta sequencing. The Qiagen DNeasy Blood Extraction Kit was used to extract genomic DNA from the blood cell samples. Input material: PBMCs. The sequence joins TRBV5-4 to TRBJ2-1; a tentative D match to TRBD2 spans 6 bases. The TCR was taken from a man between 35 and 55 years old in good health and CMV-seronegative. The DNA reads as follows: TGTGCCAGCAGCTTTTCATTGTGGAGGGCCCCGCGAGAAGGCAATGAGCAGTTCTTC. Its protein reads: CASSFSLWRAPREGNEQFF.